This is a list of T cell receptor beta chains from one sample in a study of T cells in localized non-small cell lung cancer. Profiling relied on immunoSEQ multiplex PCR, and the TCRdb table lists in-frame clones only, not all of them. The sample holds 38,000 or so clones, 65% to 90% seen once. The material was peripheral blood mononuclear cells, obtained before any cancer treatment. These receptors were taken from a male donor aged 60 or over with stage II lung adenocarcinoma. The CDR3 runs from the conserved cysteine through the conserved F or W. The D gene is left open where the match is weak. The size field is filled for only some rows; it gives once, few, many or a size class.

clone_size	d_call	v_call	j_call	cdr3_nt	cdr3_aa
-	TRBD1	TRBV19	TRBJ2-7	TGTGCCAGTAGTATCCTCCCGGGACAGGTCTCCAAGCAGTACTTC	CASSILPGQVSKQYF
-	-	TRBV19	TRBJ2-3	TGTGCCAGTAGCCCCCAACCGGGACTCAGCACAGATACGCAGTATTTT	CASSPQPGLSTDTQYF
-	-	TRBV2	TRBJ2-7	TGTGCCAGCAGTGCTAACAGCAAGTACGAGCAGTACTTC	CASSANSKYEQYF
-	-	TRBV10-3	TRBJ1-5	TGTGCCATCAGTGAGAACCAGGTCCGTCAGCCCCAGCATTTT	CAISENQVRQPQHF
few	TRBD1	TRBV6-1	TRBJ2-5	TGTGCCAGCAGTGACGGACAGGGGACAGGACAAGAGACCCAGTACTTC	CASSDGQGTGQETQYF
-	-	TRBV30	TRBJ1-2	TGTGCCTGGAGTAAAGGTCAGGGCTACACCTTC	CAWSKGQGYTF
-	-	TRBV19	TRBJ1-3	TGTGCCAGTAGTATAGGCGCGGTAGCTGGAAACACCATATATTTT	CASSIGAVAGNTIYF
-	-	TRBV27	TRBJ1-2	TGTGCCAGCAGTTTATCGAAGGGGGACTTCTATGGCTACACCTTC	CASSLSKGDFYGYTF
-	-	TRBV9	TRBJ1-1	TGTGCCAGCAGCGTAGACCCGGGAGGGGCCATGAACACTGAAGCTTTCTTT	CASSVDPGGAMNTEAFF
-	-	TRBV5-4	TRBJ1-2	TGTGCCAGCAGCTTGTCAGTGACAGGCTATGGCTACACCTTC	CASSLSVTGYGYTF
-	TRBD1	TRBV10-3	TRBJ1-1	TGTGCCATCAGGACGACAGGGGATAACACTGAAGCTTTCTTT	CAIRTTGDNTEAFF
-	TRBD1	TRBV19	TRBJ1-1	TGTGCCAGTAGTATCGGGACAGGGGGTTTTCAAGCTGAAGCTTTCTTT	CASSIGTGGFQAEAFF
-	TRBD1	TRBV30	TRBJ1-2	TGTGCCTGGTCAAAGCCGGGACAGGGTTTTAATGGCTACACCTTC	CAWSKPGQGFNGYTF
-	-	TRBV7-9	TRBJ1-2	TGTGCCAGCAGCTTTGGCAGTAACTATGGCTACACCTTC	CASSFGSNYGYTF
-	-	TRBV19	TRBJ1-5	TGTGCCAGTAGTATACTGACAGTTAGCAATCAGCCCCAGCATTTT	CASSILTVSNQPQHF
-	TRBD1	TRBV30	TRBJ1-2	TGTGCCTATACCCTCTTTGACAGGGGGCGAGGCTACACCTTC	CAYTLFDRGRGYTF
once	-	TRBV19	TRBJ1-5	TGTGCCAGTAGGCGCGGGGGGGATCAGCCCCAGCATTTT	CASRRGGDQPQHF
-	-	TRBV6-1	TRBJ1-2	TGTGCCAGCAGTAAAAATGGGACACCTAACTATGGCTACACCTTC	CASSKNGTPNYGYTF
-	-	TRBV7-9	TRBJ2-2	TGTGCCAGCAGCTTAGCGCGGGGGCCCAGGGGGGCCGGGGAGCTGTTTTTT	CASSLARGPRGAGELFF
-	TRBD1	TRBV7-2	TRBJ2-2	TGTGCCAGCAGCTTAGGGGTCTGGACAGGGCAGAACACCGGGGAGCTGTTTTTT	CASSLGVWTGQNTGELFF
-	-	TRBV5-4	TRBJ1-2	TGTGCCACGGGGGAGGCCTATGGCTACACCTTC	CATGEAYGYTF
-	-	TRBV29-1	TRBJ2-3	TGCAGCGTTGAGGGTGGGCCCTTCACAGATACGCAGTATTTT	CSVEGGPFTDTQYF
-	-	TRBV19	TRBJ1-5	TGTGCCAGTAGTCGAAGCCAATATCAGCCCCAGCATTTT	CASSRSQYQPQHF
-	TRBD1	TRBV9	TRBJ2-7	TGTGCCAGCAGCCCCAGAGAGGGGACAGGGGGAACCTCCTACGAGCAGTACTTC	CASSPREGTGGTSYEQYF
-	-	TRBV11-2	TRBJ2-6	TGTGCCAGCAGCTTAGATCTTGGGAGTCCTGGGGCCAACGTCCTGACTTTC	CASSLDLGSPGANVLTF
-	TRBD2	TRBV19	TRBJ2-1	TGTGCCAGTAGTCCAAGACTAGCGGGAGAGTTAGTCATAAACAATGAGCAGTTCTTC	CASSPRLAGELVINNEQFF
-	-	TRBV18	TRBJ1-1	TGTGCCAGTTTATCTGGACACTCGAACACTGAAGCTTTCTTT	CASLSGHSNTEAFF
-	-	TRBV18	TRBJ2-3	TGTGCCAGCTCACCACCCTCGACAGATACGCAGTATTTT	CASSPPSTDTQYF
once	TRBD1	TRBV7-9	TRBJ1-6	TGTGCCAGCACCTTGGACAGGAGGGGAAGGAATTCACCCCTCCACTTT	CASTLDRRGRNSPLHF